Below, 7 T cell receptor beta chains from the same sample are listed, as sequenced in a study of blood T cell repertoires in COVID-19. TCRdb's copy holds only in-frame clones and misses some; the assay was immunoSEQ multiplex PCR. The sample holds about 150,000 clones, 70% to 90% seen once. Sequencing used peripheral blood. All receptors derive from a man aged 60 to 75 with active or convalescent COVID-19.

The chain has TRBV28 and TRBJ2-5; 8 nucleotides match TRBD2. With 9 bases clipped from V and 4 bases from J, the junction kept 10 bases outside the gene matches. The CDR3 has 14 residues. Germline-derived CDR1 and CDR2 are MDHEN and SYDVKM. CDR3 nucleotides: TGTGCCAGTGGAAGCGGGAGTGGGGCAGAGACCCAGTACTTC. This gives the protein CASGSGSGAETQYF.

V usage is TRBV27 and J usage is TRBJ1-1; no clear D gene. The CDR3 sequence is 9 residues long. Germline assignment: CDR1 MNHEY and CDR2 SMNVEV (reference sequence). Trimming removed 3 bases from V and 10 bases from J, with 3 bases in between. CDR3 DNA: TGTGCCAGCAGTTTCGGAGCTTTCTTT. Its protein product is CASSFGAFF.

This clone was counted many times. The rearrangement uses TRBV18 and TRBJ1-1, with a tentative D call TRBD1 (6 bases). CDR3 length: 16 amino acids. In germline, CDR1 is KGHSH, CDR2 LQKENI. V was clipped by 1 base and J by 1 base, with 13 bases between them. CDR3 protein: CASSPLGGQRNTEAFF. The CDR3 region has the DNA TGTGCCAGCTCACCACTTGGAGGACAGAGGAACACTGAAGCTTTCTTT.

The CDR3 sequence: CASSLAGNYGYTF. The CDR3 DNA reads as TGTGCCAGCAGTCTAGCGGGAAACTATGGCTACACCTTC. V is TRBV27 and J is TRBJ1-2; D ambiguous. CDR3 length: 13 amino acids. The ends were cut back, 5 bases at V and 2 bases at J, with 9 bases in the middle. Germline values: CDR1 MNHEY, CDR2 SMNVEV (reference sequence).

J is TRBJ1-6 and V is TRBV7-2; no firm D call. Germline-derived CDR1 and CDR2 are SGHTA and FQGNSA. With 5 bases removed from V and 6 bases from J, the gap between germline ends came to 14 bases. The CDR3 has 15 residues. CDR3 protein: CASSPGGRSNSPLHF. DNA for the CDR3: TGTGCCAGCAGCCCCGGAGGAAGGTCTAATTCACCCCTCCACTTT.

This clone was seen once. The CDR3 DNA is TGTGCCAGCAGCCAAGTGGGACTAGCGGGAGGGCCCACCGGGGAGCTGTTTTTT. This sequence encodes CASSQVGLAGGPTGELFF. This rearrangement joins TRBV14 to TRBJ2-2; 16 bases align to TRBD2. Germline CDR1 is SGHDN and CDR2 is FVKESK. Trimming cost V 1 base and J 4 bases; bases outside gene matches: 3. This CDR3 spans 18 amino acids.

The chain uses TRBV29-1 and TRBJ1-2, with 10 bases matching TRBD1. The CDR3 length is 18 residues. The J segment lost 4 bases and the V segment lost 1 base, leaving 15 bases of the junction unmatched. Germline lookup yields CDR1 SQVTM and CDR2 ANQGSEA. This CDR3 is CSVEAPGQGPGGLYGYTF. Here the CDR3 DNA reads TGCAGCGTTGAAGCCCCGGGACAGGGGCCTGGCGGGCTCTATGGCTACACCTTC.